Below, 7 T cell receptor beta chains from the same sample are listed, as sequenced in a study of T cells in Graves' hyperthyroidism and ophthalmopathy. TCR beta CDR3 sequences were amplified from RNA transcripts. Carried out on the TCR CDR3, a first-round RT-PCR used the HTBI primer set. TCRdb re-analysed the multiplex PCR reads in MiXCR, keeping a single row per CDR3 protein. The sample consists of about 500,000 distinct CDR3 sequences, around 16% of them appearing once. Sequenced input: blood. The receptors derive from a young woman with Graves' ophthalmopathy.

As DNA, the CDR3 is TGTGCCAGCAGCTCCTCCCCGGGACAGGGGTCGTACAATCAGCCCCAGCATTTT. Amino acids: CASSSSPGQGSYNQPQHF. The gene calls are TRBV5-4 and TRBJ1-5; 10 bases match TRBD1. The CDR3 is made up of 18 amino acids. The V gene end was trimmed by 3 bases and the J gene end by 3 bases; junction bases not matched to a gene: 12. CDR1 and CDR2 (germline): SGHNT, YYREEE (reference sequence).

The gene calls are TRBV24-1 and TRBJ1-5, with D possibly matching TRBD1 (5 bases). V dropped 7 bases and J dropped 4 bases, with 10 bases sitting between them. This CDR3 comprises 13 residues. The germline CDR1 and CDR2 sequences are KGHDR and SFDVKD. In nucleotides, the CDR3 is TGTGCCACCAGGAGGGGCCCTAATCAGCCCCAGCATTTT. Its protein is CATRRGPNQPQHF.

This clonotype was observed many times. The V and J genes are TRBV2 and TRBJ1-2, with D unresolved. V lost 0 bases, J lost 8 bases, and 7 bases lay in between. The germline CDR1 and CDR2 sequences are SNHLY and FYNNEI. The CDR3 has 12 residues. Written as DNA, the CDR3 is TGTGCCAGCAGTGAAGCTGGCGAGGGCTACACCTTC. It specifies CASSEAGEGYTF.

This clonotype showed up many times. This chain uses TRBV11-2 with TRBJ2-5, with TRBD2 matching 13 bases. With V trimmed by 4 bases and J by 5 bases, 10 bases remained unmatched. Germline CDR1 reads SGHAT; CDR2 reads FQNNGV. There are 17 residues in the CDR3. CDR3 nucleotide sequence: TGTGCCAGCAGCTCTAGGCCGGGACTAGCGGGGCGGGAGACCCAGTACTTC. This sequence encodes CASSSRPGLAGRETQYF.

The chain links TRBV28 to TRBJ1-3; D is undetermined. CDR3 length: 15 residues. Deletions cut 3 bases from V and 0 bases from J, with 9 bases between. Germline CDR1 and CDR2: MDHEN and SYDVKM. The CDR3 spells CASSFGPHSGNTIYF. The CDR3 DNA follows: TGTGCCAGCAGTTTCGGACCCCACTCTGGAAACACCATATATTTT.

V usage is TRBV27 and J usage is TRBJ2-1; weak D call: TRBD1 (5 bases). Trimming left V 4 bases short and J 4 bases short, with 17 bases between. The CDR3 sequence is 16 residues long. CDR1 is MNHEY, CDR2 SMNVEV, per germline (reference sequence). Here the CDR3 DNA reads TGTGCCAGCAGTTCCCACTCCCAGGGCCCTTACAATGAGCAGTTCTTC. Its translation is CASSSHSQGPYNEQFF.

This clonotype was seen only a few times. The CDR3 spells CAAKGGETQYF. The CDR3 DNA reads TGTGCCGCAAAGGGGGGAGAGACCCAGTACTTC. The chain has TRBV7-2 and TRBJ2-5; D tentatively reads TRBD1 or TRBD2 (6 bases each). Germline assignment: CDR1 SGHTA and CDR2 FQGNSA. The CDR3 covers 11 residues. V was pared by 11 bases and J by 4 bases, with 11 bases between. Together with reference TRBV7-2 and TRBJ2-5, the CDR3 gives the full variable domain: GAGVSQSPSNKVTEKGKDVELRCDPISGHTALYWYRQSLGQGLEFLIYFQGNSAPDKSGLPSDRFSAERTGGSVSTLTIQRTQQEDSAVYLCAAKGGETQYFGPGTRLLVL.